The clone carrying this T cell receptor beta chain has just one count. CDR1 and CDR2 (germline): MNHEY, SVGAGI. The ends lost 7 bases at V and 1 base at J; junction bases unmatched: 6. The length of the CDR3 is 15 residues. This sample was taken from a study of T cell responses to AZD1222 COVID-19 vaccine. Generated by immunoSEQ multiplex PCR, the TCRdb table keeps only in-frame clones and is missing some. The sample has more than 110,000 clones, around 90% seen once; the top ten hold roughly 3.1%. This TCR derives from an adult in good health. The sequences come from peripheral blood, collected on day 0 of AZD1222 vaccination. The chain joins TRBV6-5 to TRBJ2-3, with TRBD1 matching 9 bases. CDR3 region: CASTTDRGGTDTQYF. The DNA for the CDR3 is TGTGCCAGCACGACGGACAGGGGTGGCACAGATACGCAGTATTTT.